Sequencing of this T cell receptor beta chain was carried out in a study of response to subunit inactivated influenza vaccine. With respect to this clonotype: Its specificity is not known.

General study points: Authors suggested each seasonal influenza vaccination recruits few new T cells.

TCRdb re-derived calls from the RT-PCR reads in MiXCR, one entry per CDR3 protein. The table lists around 520,000 distinct CDR3 sequences, over 9.5% of them singletons. The germline V gene encodes CDR1 LGHNA and CDR2 YSLEER. CDR3 length equals 15 residues. V was pared by 0 bases and J by 10 bases, with 8 bases of the junction left unmatched. This chain joins TRBV4-3 and TRBJ2-3, with 9 bases matching TRBD1. This receptor was obtained from a man aged 50 to 59 who received an inactivated influenza vaccine. The sequencing here drew on PBMCs from blood, taken on the day of vaccination. In DNA form, the CDR3 reads TGCGCCAGCAGCCAAGACCTGGGACAGGGCTATGCGCAGTATTTT. Its translation: CASSQDLGQGYAQYF.